This T cell receptor beta chain was sequenced for a study of T cell clonality in common variable immunodeficiency. Study-wide results and limits: CVID subjects had higher TCRbeta clonality than healthy controls, most marked in about a third. Fewer deletions and N-nucleotide insertions were reportedly seen in common variable immunodeficiency TCR beta sequences.

The sample holds many counts of this clone. Its specificity is not known. The read terminates 3 residues before the CDR3 end, so the remaining end is supplied by the germline J gene. Using immunoSEQ multiplex PCR, the repertoire was profiled, and TCRdb retains in-frame clones only, with some absent. This repertoire holds 25,000 to 30,000 clones, and none appear only once. Germline trimming cut 6 bases from V and 4 bases from J; bases unmatched to any gene: 4. The CDR3 extends over 14 amino acids. Germline V lookup: CDR1 LNHDA, CDR2 SQIVND (reference sequence). The rearrangement joins TRBV19 to TRBJ1-5, with 9 bases identical to TRBD1. The sequenced sample consisted of peripheral blood mononuclear cells. The TCR sequence derives from a human donor with common variable immunodeficiency. The part of the CDR3 DNA that was read is TGTGCCAGTAGAACAGGACAGGGGAATCAGCCC. Translated, it gives CASRTGQGNQP. The full-length CDR3 reads as CASRTGQGNQPQHF. Together with reference TRBV19 and TRBJ1-5, the CDR3 gives the full variable domain: DGGITQSPKYLFRKEGQNVTLSCEQNLNHDAMYWYRQDPGQGLRLIYYSQIVNDFQKGDIAEGYSVSREKKESFPLTVTSAQKNPTAFYLCASRTGQGNQPQHFGDGTRLSIL.